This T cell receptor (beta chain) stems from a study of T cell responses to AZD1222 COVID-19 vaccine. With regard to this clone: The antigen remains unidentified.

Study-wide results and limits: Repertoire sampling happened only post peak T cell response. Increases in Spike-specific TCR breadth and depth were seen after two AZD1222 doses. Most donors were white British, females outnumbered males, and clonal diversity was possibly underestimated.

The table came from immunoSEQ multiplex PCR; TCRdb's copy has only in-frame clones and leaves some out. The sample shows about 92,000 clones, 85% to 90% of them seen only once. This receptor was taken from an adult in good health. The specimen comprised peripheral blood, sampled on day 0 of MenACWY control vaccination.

The CDR3, as DNA: TGTGCCAGTAGCCGGGACCTCCTTAATGAAAAACTGTTTTTT. It is translated as CASSRDLLNEKLFF. This chain links TRBV19 with TRBJ1-4; D may be TRBD1 (5 bases). The CDR3 runs to 14 residues. Germline-derived CDR1 and CDR2 are LNHDA and SQIVND (reference sequence). V lost 6 bases and J lost 4, with 12 bases in between.